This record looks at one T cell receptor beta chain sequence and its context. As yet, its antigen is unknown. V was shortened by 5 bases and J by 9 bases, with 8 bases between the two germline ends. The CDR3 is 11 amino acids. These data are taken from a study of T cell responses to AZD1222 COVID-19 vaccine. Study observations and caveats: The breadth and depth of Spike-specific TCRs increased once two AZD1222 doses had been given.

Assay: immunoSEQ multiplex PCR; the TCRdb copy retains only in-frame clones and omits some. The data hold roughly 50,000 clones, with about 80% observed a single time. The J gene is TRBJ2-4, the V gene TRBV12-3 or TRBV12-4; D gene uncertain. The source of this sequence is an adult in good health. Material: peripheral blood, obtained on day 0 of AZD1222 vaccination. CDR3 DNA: TGTGCCAGCAGTCCCTCGGGCATTCAGTACTTC. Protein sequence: CASSPSGIQYF.